The clone carrying this T cell receptor beta chain was counted ten times or more. What it binds is unknown. This entry is derived from a study of response to subunit inactivated influenza vaccine. Study-wide results and limits: It was suggested by the authors that few new T cells are recruited by each seasonal influenza vaccination.

Germline V lookup: CDR1 SGDLS, CDR2 YYNGEE. The CDR3 is 14 residues long. Between the trimmed V and J ends, which lost 3 bases and 0 bases, there was a span of 9 bases. TCRdb used MiXCR to reprocess the RT-PCR reads, holding one entry per CDR3 protein. The sample lists under 750,000 distinct CDR3 sequences, 10% to 15% seen once, with roughly a tenth in the top ten. Specimen: PBMCs from blood, collected on the day of vaccination. The J gene is TRBJ1-1, the V gene TRBV9; D is uncertain. The sequence was obtained from a man aged 50 to 60 who received an inactivated influenza vaccine. In DNA, the CDR3 is TGTGCCAGCAGCGCGTCCTCCTTGAACACTGAAGCTTTCTTT. This translates into CASSASSLNTEAFF.